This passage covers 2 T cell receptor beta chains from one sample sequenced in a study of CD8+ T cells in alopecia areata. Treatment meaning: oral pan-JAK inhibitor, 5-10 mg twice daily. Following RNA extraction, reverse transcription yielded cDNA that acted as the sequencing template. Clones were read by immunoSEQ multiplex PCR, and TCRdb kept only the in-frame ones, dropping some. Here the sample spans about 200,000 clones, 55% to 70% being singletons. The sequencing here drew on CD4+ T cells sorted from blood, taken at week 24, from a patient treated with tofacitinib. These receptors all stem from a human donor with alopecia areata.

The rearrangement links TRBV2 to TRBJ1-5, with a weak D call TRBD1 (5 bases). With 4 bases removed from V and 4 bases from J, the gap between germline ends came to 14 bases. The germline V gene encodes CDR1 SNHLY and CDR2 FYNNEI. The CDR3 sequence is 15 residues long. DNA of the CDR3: TGTGCCAGCAGTGGAGGTCAGGGTAGGAATCAGCCCCAGCATTTT. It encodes CASSGGQGRNQPQHF.

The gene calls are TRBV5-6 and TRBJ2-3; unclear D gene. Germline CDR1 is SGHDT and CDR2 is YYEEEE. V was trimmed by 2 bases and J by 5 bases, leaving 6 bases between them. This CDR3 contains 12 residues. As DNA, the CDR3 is TGTGCCAGCAGCTTCGAAAAAGATACGCAGTATTTT. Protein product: CASSFEKDTQYF.